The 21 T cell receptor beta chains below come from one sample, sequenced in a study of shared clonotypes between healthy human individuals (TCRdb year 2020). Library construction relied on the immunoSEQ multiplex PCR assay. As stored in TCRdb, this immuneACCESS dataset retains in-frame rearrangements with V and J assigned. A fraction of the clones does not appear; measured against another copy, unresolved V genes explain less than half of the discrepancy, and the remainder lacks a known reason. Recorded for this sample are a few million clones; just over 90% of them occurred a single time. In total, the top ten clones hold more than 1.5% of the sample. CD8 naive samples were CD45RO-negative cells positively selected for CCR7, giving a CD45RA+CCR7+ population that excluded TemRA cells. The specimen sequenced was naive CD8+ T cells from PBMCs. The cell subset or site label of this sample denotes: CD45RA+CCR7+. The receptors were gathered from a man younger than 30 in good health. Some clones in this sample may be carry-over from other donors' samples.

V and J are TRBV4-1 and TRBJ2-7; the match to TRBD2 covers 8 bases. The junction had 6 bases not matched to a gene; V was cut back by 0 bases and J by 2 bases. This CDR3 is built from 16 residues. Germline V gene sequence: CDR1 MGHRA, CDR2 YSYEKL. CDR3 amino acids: CASSQEPAGVAYEQYF. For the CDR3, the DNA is TGCGCCAGCAGCCAAGAACCAGCGGGAGTCGCCTACGAGCAGTACTTC.

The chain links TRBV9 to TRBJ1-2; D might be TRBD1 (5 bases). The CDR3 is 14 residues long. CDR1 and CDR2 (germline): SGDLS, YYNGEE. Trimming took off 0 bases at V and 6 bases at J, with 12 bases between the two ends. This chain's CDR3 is CASSVARQGHGYTF. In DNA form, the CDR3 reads TGTGCCAGCAGCGTAGCTAGGCAGGGTCATGGCTACACCTTC.

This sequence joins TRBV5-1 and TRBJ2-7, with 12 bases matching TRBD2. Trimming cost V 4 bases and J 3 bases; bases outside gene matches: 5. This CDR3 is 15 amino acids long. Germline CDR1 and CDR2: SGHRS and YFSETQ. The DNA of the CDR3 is TGCGCCAGCAGCCCCCGACTAGCGGGAGTCTACGAGCAGTACTTC. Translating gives CASSPRLAGVYEQYF.

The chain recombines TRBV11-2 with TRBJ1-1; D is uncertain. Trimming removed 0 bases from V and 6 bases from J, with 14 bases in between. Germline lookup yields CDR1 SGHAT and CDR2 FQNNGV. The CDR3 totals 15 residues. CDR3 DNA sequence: TGTGCCAGCAGCTTAGACCGAAGGGCCGACGCTGAAGCTTTCTTT. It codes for CASSLDRRADAEAFF. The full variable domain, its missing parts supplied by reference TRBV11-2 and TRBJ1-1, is EAGVAQSPRYKIIEKRQSVAFWCNPISGHATLYWYQQILGQGPKLLIQFQNNGVVDDSQLPKDRFSAERLKGVDSTLKIQPAKLEDSAVYLCASSLDRRADAEAFFGQGTRLTVV.

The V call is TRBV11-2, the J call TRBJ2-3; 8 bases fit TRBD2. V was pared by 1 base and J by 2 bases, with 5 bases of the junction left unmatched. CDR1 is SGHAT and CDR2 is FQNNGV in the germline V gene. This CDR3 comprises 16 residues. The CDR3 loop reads CASSLALREATDTQYF. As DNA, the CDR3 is TGTGCCAGCAGCTTAGCTTTGCGGGAGGCCACAGATACGCAGTATTTT.

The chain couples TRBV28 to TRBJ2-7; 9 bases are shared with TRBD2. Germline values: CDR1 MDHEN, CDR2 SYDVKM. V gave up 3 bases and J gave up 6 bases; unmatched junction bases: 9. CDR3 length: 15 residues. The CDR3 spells CASSFKAGGTSEQYF. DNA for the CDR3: TGTGCCAGCAGTTTCAAAGCGGGAGGTACGTCCGAGCAGTACTTC.

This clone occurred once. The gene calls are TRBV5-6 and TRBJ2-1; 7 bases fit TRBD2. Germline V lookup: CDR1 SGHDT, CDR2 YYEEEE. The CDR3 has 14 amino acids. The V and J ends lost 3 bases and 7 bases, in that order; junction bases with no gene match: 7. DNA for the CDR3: TGTGCCAGCAGCTCAGCGGGACGGGGGAATGAGCAGTTCTTC. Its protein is CASSSAGRGNEQFF.

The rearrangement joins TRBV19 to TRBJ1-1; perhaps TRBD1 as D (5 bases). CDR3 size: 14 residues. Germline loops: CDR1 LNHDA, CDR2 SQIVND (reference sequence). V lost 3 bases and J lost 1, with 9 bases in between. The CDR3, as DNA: TGTGCCAGTAGTATGGCAGGGTGGAACACTGAAGCTTTCTTT. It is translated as CASSMAGWNTEAFF.

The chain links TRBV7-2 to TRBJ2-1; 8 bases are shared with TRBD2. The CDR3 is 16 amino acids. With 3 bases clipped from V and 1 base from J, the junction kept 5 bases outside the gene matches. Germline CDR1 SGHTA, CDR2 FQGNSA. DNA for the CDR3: TGTGCCAGCAGCTTTCTGGGACTAGGATCCTACAATGAGCAGTTCTTC. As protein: CASSFLGLGSYNEQFF.

This CDR3 is CASSLFSNNEQFF. CDR3 bases: TGTGCCAGCAGCCTCTTCTCGAACAATGAGCAGTTCTTC. This chain uses TRBV11-2 with TRBJ2-1; D remains ambiguous. The V and J ends lost 5 bases and 5 bases respectively, with 10 bases between them. Germline-derived CDR1 and CDR2 are SGHAT and FQNNGV. CDR3 length equals 13 residues.

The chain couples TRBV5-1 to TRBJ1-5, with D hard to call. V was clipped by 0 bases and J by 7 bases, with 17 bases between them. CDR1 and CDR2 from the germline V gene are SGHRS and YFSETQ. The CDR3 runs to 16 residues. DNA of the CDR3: TGCGCCAGCAGCTTGGTTGGGCACAAAGGGAAGCAGCCCCAGCATTTT. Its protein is CASSLVGHKGKQPQHF.

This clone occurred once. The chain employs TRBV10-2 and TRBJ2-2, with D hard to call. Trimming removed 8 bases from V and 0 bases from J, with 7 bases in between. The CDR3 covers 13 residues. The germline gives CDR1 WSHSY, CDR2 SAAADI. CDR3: CASRQPNTGELFF. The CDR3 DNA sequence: TGCGCCAGCCGTCAGCCGAACACCGGGGAGCTGTTTTTT.

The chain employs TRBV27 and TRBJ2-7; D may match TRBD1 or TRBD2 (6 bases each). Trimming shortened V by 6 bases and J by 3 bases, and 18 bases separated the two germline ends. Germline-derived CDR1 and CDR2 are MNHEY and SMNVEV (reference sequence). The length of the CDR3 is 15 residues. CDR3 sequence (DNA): TGTGCCAGCAGCTTCGCGGGACCAGGGGTCTACGAGCAGTACTTC. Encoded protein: CASSFAGPGVYEQYF.

The CDR3 spells CASSVERTPYNEQFF. In DNA, the CDR3 is TGTGCCAGCAGCGTAGAGCGGACCCCCTACAATGAGCAGTTCTTC. This chain links TRBV9 with TRBJ2-1; a weak D match, TRBD2 (5 bases). CDR3 length equals 15 residues. V was clipped by 0 bases and J by 2 bases, with 9 bases between them. Germline V gene lookup returns CDR1 SGDLS and CDR2 YYNGEE.

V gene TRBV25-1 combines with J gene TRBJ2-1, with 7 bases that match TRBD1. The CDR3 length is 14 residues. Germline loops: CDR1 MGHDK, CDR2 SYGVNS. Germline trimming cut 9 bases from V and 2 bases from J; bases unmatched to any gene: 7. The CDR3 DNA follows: TGTGCCAGTACTCCAGGGGGTACCTACAATGAGCAGTTCTTC. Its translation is CASTPGGTYNEQFF.

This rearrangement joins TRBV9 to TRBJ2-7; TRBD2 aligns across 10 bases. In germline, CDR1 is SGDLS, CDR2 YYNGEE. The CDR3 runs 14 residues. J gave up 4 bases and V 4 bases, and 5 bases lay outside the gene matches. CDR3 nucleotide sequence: TGTGCCAGCAGCACCGGGACTAGCGAATACGAGCAGTACTTC. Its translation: CASSTGTSEYEQYF.

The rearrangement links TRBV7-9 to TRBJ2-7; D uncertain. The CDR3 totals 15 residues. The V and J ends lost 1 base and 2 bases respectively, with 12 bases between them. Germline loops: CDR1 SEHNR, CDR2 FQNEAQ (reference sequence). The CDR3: CASSLVRTDPYEQYF. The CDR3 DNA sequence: TGTGCCAGCAGCTTAGTGCGTACGGACCCCTACGAGCAGTACTTC.

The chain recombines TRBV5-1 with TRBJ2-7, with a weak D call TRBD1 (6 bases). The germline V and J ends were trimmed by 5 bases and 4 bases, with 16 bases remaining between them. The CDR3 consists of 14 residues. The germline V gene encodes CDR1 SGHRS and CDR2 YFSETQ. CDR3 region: CASSSGDPPYEQYF. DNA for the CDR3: TGCGCCAGCAGTTCAGGGGACCCCCCGTACGAGCAGTACTTC.

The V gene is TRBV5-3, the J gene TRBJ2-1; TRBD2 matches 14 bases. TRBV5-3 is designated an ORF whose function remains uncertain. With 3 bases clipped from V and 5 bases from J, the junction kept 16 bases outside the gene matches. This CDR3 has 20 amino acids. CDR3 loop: CARSSKKTSGRAPHDNEQFF. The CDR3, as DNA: TGTGCCAGAAGCTCAAAAAAGACTAGCGGGAGGGCCCCTCATGACAATGAGCAGTTCTTC.

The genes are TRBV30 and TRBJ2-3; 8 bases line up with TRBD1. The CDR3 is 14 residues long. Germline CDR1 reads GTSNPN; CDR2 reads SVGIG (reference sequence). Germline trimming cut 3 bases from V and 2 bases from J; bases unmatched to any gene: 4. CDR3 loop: CAWSHRGATDTQYF. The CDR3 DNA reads TGTGCCTGGAGCCACAGGGGGGCCACAGATACGCAGTATTTT. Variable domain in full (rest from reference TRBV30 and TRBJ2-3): SQTIHQWPATLVQPVGSPLSLECTVEGTSNPNLYWYRQAAGRGLQLLFYSVGIGQISSEVPQNLSASRPQDRQFILSSKKLLLSDSGFYLCAWSHRGATDTQYFGPGTRLTVL.

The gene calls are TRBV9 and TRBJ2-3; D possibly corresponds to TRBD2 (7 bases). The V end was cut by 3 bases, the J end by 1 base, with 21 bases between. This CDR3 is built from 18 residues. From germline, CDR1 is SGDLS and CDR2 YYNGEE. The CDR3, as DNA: TGTGCCAGCAGCGAACCATCTCGCGGGGGCGACGGCACAGATACGCAGTATTTT. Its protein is CASSEPSRGGDGTDTQYF.